This T cell receptor beta chain was recovered during a study of T-cell reconstitution after alpha-beta-depleted transplantation in children. This clonotype was counted ten times or more. Unique molecular identifiers featured in how the TCRbeta library was prepared. TCRdb called the PCR reads again in MiXCR, with one record for every CDR3 protein. This table has some 350,000 distinct CDR3 sequences, 10% to 13% appearing once. Trimming at V came to 5 bases and at J to 2 bases, leaving 8 bases not matched to a gene. The CDR3 covers 14 residues. Germline V CDR1 and CDR2: DFQATT, SNEGSKA (reference sequence).

Sequencing was performed on PBMCs from the stem cell graft donor, taken from the stem cell graft. This TCR was recovered from a human donor who donated a stem cell graft to a child with acute lymphoblastic leukemia. V usage is TRBV20-1 and J usage is TRBJ2-7, with TRBD1 matching 8 bases. CDR3 coding DNA: TGCAGTGCTGATCCGGGACAGGAAACCTACGAGCAGTACTTC. This translates into CSADPGQETYEQYF.